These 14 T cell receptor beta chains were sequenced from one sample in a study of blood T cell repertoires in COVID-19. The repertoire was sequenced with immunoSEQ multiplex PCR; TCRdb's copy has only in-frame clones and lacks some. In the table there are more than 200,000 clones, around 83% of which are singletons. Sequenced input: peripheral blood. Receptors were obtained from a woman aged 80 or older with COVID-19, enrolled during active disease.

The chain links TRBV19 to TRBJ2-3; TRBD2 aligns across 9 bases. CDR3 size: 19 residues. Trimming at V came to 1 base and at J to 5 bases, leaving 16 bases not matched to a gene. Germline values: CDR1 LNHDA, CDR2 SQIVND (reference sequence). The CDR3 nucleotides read TGTGCCAGTAGTATAGCCCCCGGACTAGCGAGAGACTTGGGAGATACGCAGTATTTT. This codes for CASSIAPGLARDLGDTQYF.

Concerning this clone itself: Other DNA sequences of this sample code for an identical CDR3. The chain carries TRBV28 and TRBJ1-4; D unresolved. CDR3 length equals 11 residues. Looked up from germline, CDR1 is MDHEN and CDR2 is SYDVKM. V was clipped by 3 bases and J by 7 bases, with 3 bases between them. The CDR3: CASSFFEKLFF. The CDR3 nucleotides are TGTGCCAGCAGTTTCTTTGAAAAACTGTTTTTT.

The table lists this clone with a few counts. The CDR3 DNA sequence: TGCGCCAGCAGCTTGCTACAGACAGGGTCGGGTGAAGCTTTCTTT. This translates into CASSLLQTGSGEAFF. The chain recombines TRBV5-1 with TRBJ1-1, with 7 bases identical to TRBD1. The CDR3 covers 15 residues. The germline CDR1 and CDR2 sequences are SGHRS and YFSETQ. J lost 7 bases, V lost 1 base, and 10 bases had no gene match.

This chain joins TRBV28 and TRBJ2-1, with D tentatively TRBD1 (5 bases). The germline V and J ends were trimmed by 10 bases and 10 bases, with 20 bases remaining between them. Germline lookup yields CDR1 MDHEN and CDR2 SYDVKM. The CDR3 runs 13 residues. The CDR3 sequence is CAISQVSWREQFF. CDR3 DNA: TGTGCCATCTCACAGGTTTCTTGGCGAGAGCAGTTCTTC.

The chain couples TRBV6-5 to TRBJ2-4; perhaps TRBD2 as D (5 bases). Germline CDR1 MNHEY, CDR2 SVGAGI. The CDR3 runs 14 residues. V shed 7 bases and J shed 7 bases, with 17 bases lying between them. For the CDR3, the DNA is TGTGCCAGCAAGGCAGGACTCTCGTCGAACATTCAGTACTTC. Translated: CASKAGLSSNIQYF.

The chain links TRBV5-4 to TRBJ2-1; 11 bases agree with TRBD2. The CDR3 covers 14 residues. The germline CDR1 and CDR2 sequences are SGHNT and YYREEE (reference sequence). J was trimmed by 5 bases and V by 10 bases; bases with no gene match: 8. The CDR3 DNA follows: TGTGCCTCCCGACTAGCGGGGTCCAACAATGAGCAGTTCTTC. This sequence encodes CASRLAGSNNEQFF.

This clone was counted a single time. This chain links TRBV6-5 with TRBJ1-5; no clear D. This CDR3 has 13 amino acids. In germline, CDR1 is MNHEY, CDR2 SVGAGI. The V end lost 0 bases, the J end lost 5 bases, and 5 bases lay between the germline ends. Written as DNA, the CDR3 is TGTGCCAGCAGTTACTCGGAGGATCAGCCCCAGCATTTT. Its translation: CASSYSEDQPQHF.

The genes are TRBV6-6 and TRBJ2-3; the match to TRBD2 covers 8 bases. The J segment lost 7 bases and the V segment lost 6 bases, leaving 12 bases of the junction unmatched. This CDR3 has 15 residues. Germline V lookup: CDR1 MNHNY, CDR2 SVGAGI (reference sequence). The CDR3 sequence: CASSLRGGVTNTQYF. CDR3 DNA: TGTGCCAGCAGCTTACGGGGGGGCGTTACTAATACGCAGTATTTT.

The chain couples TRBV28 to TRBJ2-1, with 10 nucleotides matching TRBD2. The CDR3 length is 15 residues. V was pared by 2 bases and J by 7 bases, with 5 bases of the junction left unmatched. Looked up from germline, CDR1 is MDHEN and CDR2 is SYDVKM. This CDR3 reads CASSLTSGTQNEQFF. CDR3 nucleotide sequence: TGTGCCAGCAGTTTAACTAGCGGGACACAGAATGAGCAGTTCTTC. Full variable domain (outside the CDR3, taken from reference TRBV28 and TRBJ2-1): DVKVTQSSRYLVKRTGEKVFLECVQDMDHENMFWYRQDPGLGLRLIYFSYDVKMKEKGDIPEGYSVSREKKERFSLILESASTNQTSMYLCASSLTSGTQNEQFFGPGTRLTVL.

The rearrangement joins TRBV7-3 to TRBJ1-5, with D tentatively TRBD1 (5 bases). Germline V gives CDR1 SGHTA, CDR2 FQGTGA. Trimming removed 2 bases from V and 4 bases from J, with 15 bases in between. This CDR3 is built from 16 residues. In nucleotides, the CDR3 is TGTGCCAGCAGCTTACACCCGGACACCTATAATCAGCCCCAGCATTTT. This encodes CASSLHPDTYNQPQHF.

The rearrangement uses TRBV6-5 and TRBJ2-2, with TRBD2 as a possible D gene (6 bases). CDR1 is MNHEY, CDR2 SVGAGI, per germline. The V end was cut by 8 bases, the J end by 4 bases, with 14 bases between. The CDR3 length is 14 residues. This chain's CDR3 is CASCRGTLTGELFF. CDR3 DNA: TGTGCCAGCTGTCGAGGGACTCTCACCGGGGAGCTGTTTTTT.

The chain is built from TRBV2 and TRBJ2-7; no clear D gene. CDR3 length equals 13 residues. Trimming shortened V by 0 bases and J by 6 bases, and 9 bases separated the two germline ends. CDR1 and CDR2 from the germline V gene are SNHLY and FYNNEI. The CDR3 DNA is TGTGCCAGCAGTGAAGCGGGTAGAGGCGAGCAGTACTTC. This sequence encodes CASSEAGRGEQYF.

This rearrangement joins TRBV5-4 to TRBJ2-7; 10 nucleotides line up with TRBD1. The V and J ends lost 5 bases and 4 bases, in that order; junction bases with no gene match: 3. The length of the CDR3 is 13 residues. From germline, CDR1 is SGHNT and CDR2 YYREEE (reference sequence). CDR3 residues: CASSTGQGYEQYF. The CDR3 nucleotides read TGTGCCAGCAGTACGGGACAGGGGTACGAGCAGTACTTC.

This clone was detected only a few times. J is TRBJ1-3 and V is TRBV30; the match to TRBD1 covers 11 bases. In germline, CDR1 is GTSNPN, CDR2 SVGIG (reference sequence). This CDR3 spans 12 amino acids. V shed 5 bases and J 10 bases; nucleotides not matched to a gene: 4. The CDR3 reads CAWGTGGLTIYF. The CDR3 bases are TGTGCCTGGGGGACAGGGGGGTTGACCATATATTTT.